This T cell receptor (beta chain) was obtained from a study of control samples from healthy donors and cancer patients. Produced via immunoSEQ multiplex PCR; TCRdb's table is partial and in-frame only. The table includes 100,000 to 150,000 clones, more than 80% detected once. Sequencing was done on a sample of blood. This receptor was obtained from a man younger than 30 in good health.

The CDR3: CAITRTETNTEAFF. The CDR3 DNA sequence: TGTGCCATCACTAGGACAGAAACAAACACTGAAGCTTTCTTT. The V gene is TRBV10-3, the J gene TRBJ1-1; D possibly corresponds to TRBD1 (6 bases). There are 14 residues in the CDR3. Germline loops: CDR1 ENHRY, CDR2 SYGVKD. Trimming cost V 7 bases and J 2 bases, with 14 bases left between them.